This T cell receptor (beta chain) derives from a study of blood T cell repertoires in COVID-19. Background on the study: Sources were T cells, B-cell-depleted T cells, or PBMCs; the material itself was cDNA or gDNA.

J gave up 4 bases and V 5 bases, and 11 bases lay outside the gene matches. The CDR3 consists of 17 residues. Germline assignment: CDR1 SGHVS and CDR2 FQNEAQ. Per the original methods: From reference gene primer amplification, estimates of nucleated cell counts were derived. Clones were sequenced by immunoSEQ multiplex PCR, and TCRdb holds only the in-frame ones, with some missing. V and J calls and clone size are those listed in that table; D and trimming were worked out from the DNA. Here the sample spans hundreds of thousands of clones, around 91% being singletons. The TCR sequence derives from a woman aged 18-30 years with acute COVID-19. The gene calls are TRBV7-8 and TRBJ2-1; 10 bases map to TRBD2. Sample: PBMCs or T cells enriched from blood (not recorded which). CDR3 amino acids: CASSIWGGTSVYNEQFF. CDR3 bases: TGTGCCAGCAGCATATGGGGAGGGACTAGCGTATACAATGAGCAGTTCTTC.